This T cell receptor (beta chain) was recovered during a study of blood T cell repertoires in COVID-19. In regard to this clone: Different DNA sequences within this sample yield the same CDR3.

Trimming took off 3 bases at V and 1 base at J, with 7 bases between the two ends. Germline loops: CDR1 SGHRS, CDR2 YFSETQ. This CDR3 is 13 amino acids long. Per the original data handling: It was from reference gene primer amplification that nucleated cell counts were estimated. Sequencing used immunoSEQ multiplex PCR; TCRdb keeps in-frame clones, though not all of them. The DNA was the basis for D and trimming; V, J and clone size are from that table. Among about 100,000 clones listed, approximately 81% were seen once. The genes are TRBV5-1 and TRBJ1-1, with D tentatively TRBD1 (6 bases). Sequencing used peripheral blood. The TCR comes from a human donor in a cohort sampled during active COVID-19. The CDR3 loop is CASSSQGNTEAFF. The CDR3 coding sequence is TGCGCCAGCAGCTCACAGGGGAACACTGAAGCTTTCTTT.